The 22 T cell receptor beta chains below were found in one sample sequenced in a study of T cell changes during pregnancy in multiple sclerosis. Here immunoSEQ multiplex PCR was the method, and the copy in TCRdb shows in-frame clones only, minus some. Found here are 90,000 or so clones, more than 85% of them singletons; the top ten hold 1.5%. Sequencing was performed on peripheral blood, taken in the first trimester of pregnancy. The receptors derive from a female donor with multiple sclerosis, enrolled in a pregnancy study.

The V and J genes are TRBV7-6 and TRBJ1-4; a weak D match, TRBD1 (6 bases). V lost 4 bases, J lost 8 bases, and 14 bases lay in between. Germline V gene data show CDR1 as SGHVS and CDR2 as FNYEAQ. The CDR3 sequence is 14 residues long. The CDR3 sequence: CASSSGVKGEKLFF. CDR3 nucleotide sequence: TGTGCCAGCAGCTCAGGGGTGAAGGGCGAAAAACTGTTTTTT. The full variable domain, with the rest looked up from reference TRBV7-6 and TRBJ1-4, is GAGVSQSPRYKVTKRGQDVALRCDPISGHVSLYWYRQALGQGPEFLTYFNYEAQQDKSGLPNDRFSAERPEGSISTLTIQRTEQRDSAMYRCASSSGVKGEKLFFGSGTQLSVL.

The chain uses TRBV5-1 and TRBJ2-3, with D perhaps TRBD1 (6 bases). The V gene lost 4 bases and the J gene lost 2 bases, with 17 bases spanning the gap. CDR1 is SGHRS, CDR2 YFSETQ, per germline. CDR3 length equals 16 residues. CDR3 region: CASSPWTDVFTDTQYF. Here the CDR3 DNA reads TGCGCCAGCAGCCCGTGGACAGACGTCTTCACAGATACGCAGTATTTT.

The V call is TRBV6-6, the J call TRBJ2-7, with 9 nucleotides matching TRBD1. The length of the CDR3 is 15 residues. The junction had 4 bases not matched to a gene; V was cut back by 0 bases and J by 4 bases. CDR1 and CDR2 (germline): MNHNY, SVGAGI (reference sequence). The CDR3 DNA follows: TGTGCCAGCAGTTACTCCCCGGGACAGGGATACGAGCAGTACTTC. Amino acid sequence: CASSYSPGQGYEQYF.

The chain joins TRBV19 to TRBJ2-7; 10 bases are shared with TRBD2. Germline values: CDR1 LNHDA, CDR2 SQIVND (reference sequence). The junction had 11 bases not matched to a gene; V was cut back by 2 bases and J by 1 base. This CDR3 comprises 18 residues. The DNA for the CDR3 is TGTGCCAGTAGTATAACTAGCGGGACCATCGGCCTATCCTACGAGCAGTACTTC. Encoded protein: CASSITSGTIGLSYEQYF.

CDR3 loop: CASSVGSFDEQYF. For the CDR3, the DNA is TGTGCCAGCAGTGTCGGGAGCTTCGACGAGCAGTACTTC. The gene calls are TRBV5-6 and TRBJ2-7, with D possibly matching TRBD2 (6 bases). Deletions cut 5 bases from V and 5 bases from J, with 14 bases between. The CDR3 is 13 amino acids. The V gene's germline CDR1 is SGHDT and CDR2 YYEEEE.

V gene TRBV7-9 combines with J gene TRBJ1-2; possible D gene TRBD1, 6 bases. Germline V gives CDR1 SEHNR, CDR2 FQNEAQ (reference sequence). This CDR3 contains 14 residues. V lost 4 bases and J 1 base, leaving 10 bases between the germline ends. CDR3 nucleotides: TGTGCCAGCAGCTATCCCAGGGGTAACTATGGCTACACCTTC. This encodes CASSYPRGNYGYTF.

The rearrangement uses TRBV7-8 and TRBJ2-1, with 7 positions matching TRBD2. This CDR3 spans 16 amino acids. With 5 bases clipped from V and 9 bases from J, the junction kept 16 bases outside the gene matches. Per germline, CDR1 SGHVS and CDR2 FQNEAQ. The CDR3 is CASSPRGGAKQGEQFF. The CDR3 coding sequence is TGTGCCAGCAGCCCTCGGGGAGGGGCGAAGCAAGGTGAGCAGTTCTTC. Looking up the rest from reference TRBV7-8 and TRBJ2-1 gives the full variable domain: GAGVSQSPRYKVAKRGQDVALRCDPISGHVSLFWYQQALGQGPEFLTYFQNEAQLDKSGLPSDRFFAERPEGSVSTLKIQRTQQEDSAVYLCASSPRGGAKQGEQFFGPGTRLTVL.

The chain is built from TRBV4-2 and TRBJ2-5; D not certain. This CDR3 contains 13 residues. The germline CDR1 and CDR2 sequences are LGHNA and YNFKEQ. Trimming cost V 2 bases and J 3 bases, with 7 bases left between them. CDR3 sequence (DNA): TGTGCCAGCAGCCAAAAATTTAAAGAGACCCAGTACTTC. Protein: CASSQKFKETQYF.

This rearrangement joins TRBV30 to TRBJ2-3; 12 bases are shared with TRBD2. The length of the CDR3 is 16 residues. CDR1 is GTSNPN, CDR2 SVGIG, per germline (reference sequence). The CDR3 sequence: CASKFSLAGGSDTQYF. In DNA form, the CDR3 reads TGTGCTTCCAAATTTTCCCTAGCGGGAGGGTCAGATACGCAGTATTTT.

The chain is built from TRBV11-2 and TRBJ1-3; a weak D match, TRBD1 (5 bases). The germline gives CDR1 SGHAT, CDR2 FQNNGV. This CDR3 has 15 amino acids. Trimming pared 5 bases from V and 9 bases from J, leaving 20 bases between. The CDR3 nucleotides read TGTGCCAGCAGCACCTTAAGGGGCGCGATGGGCACCATATATTTT. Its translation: CASSTLRGAMGTIYF.

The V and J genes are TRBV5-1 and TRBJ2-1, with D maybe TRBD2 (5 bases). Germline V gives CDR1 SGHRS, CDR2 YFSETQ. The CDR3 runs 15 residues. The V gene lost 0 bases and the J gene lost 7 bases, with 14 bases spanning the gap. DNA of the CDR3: TGCGCCAGCAGCTTGGTCGGGGATCCGAGGAATGAGCAGTTCTTC. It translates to CASSLVGDPRNEQFF.

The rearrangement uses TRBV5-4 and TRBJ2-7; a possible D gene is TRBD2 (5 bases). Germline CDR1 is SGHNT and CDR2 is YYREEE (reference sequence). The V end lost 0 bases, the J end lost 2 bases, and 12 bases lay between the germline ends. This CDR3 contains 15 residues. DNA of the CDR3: TGTGCCAGCAGCTTGGACCCTAGCACGGCCTACGAGCAGTACTTC. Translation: CASSLDPSTAYEQYF.

CDR3 bases: TGCGCCAGCAGCTTGGGGGGGGCGGGAGGCCGGAATGAGCAGTTCTTC. This codes for CASSLGGAGGRNEQFF. The rearrangement joins TRBV5-1 to TRBJ2-1; the match to TRBD2 covers 8 bases. The germline gives CDR1 SGHRS, CDR2 YFSETQ. J lost 7 bases, V lost 0 bases, and 9 bases had no gene match. There are 16 residues in the CDR3.

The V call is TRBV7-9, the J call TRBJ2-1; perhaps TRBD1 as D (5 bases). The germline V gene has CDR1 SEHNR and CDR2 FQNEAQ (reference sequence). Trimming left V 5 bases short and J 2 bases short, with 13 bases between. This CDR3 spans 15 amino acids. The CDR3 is CASSKGPGTYNEQFF. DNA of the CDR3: TGTGCCAGCAGCAAGGGGCCAGGCACCTACAATGAGCAGTTCTTC.

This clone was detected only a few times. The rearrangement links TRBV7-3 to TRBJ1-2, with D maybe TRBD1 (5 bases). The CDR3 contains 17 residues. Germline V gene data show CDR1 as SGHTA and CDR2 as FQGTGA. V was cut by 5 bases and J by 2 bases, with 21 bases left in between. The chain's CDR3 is CASSLFRPDTPNYGYTF. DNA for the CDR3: TGTGCCAGCAGCCTGTTTCGACCGGACACCCCAAACTATGGCTACACCTTC.

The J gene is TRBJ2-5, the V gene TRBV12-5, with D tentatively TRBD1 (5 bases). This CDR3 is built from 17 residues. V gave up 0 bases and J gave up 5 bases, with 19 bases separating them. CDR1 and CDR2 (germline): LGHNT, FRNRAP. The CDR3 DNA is TGTGCTAGTGGTTTGGTTTCTCTTCGGCAGGGTCGGGAGACCCAGTACTTC. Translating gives CASGLVSLRQGRETQYF.

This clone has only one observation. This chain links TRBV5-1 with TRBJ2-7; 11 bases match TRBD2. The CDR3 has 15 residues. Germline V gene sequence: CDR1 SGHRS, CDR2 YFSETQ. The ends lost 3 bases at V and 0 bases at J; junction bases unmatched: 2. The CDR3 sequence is CASSSTSGGSYEQYF. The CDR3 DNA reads TGCGCCAGCAGCTCCACTAGCGGGGGCTCCTACGAGCAGTACTTC. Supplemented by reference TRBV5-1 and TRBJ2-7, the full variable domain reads KAGVTQTPRYLIKTRGQQVTLSCSPISGHRSVSWYQQTPGQGLQFLFEYFSETQRNKGNFPGRFSGRQFSNSRSEMNVSTLELGDSALYLCASSSTSGGSYEQYFGPGTRLTVT.

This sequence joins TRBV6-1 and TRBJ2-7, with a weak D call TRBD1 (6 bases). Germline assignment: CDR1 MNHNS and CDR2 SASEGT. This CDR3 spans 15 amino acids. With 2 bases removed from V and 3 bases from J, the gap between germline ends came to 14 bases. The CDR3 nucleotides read TGTGCCAGCAGTGAATTTTGGCAGGGGAGCTACGAGCAGTACTTC. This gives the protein CASSEFWQGSYEQYF.

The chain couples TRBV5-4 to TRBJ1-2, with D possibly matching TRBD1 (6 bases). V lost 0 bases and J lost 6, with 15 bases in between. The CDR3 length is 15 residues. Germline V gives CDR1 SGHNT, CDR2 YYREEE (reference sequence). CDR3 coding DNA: TGTGCCAGCAGCTTGGTCCCGGGACAAAAGAATGGCTACACCTTC. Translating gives CASSLVPGQKNGYTF.

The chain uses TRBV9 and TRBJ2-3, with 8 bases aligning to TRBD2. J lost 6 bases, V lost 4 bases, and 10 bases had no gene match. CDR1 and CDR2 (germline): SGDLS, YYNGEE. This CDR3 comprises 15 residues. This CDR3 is CASSPRGGEVDTQYF. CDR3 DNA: TGTGCCAGCAGCCCCCGGGGGGGGGAAGTCGATACGCAGTATTTT.

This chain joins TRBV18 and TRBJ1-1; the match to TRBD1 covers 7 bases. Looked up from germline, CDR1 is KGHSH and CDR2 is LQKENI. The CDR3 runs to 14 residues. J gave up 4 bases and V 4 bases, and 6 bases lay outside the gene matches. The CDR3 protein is CASSLTGDPTEAFF. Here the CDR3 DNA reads TGTGCCAGCTCACTCACAGGGGATCCCACTGAAGCTTTCTTT.

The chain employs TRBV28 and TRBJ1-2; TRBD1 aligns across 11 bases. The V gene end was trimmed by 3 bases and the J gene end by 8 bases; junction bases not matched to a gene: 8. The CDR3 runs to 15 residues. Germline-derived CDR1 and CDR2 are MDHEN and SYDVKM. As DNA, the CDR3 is TGTGCCAGCAGTTTGCGGGGACAGGGGGTAGGGGGCTACACCTTC. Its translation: CASSLRGQGVGGYTF.